One sample yielded the 3 T cell receptor beta chains listed below, sequenced in a study of Tregs in tolerant kidney transplant recipients. Using immunoSEQ multiplex PCR, the repertoire was profiled, and TCRdb retains in-frame clones only, with some absent. Seen in this sample are fewer than 35,000 clones; the ten most common clones hold about 7.6%. This specimen consisted of CD8+ T cells from blood, obtained before the transplant. The receptors shown here come from a human donor who received a combined kidney and bone marrow transplant.

Of note for this clone: The missing CDR3 end, 3 residues past where the read stops, is filled in from the germline J gene. The rearrangement uses TRBV10-3 and TRBJ2-1, with TRBD1 matching over 8 bases. Germline V lookup: CDR1 ENHRY, CDR2 SYGVKD. With V trimmed by 7 bases and J by 1 base, 6 bases remained unmatched. This CDR3 spans 15 amino acids. Here the CDR3 reads CAIMPTGGSYNEQFF. CDR3 bases read: TGTGCCATCATGCCAACAGGGGGGTCCTACAATGAG.

With respect to this clone: The read ends 3 residues shy of where the CDR3 ends; the end is completed using the germline J gene. The V and J genes are TRBV19 and TRBJ1-1; D is unclear. Germline lookup yields CDR1 LNHDA and CDR2 SQIVND (reference sequence). V was shortened by 1 base and J by 6 bases, with 18 bases between the two germline ends. CDR3 size: 16 residues. The DNA read from the CDR3 is TGTGCCAGTAGTATAGGGAATTTCATGGGTCAGGCTGAA. Its protein product is CASSIGNFMGQAE. Given in full, the CDR3 is CASSIGNFMGQAEAFF.

About this clone itself: The CDR3 extends 3 residues past the end of the read, so its final part is completed from the germline J gene. This chain uses TRBV29-1 with TRBJ1-2; 7 bases line up with TRBD1. The CDR3 is 12 residues long. In germline, CDR1 is SQVTM, CDR2 ANQGSEA. The V gene end was trimmed by 4 bases and the J gene end by 3 bases; junction bases not matched to a gene: 2. The CDR3 bases that were read are TGCAGCGTTGTAACAGGGGACTATGGC. It yields the protein CSVVTGDYG. The entire CDR3 protein reads CSVVTGDYGYTF.